The source of this TCR beta chain is a study of T cell changes during pregnancy in multiple sclerosis. V dropped 4 bases and J dropped 7 bases, with 8 bases sitting between them. The CDR3 consists of 11 residues. Germline-derived CDR1 and CDR2 are SQVTM and ANQGSEA. Generated by immunoSEQ multiplex PCR, the TCRdb table keeps only in-frame clones and is missing some. The data show roughly 74,000 clones, with more than 85% seen just once and approximately 3.3% held by the top ten. The TCR comes from a female donor with multiple sclerosis, enrolled in a pregnancy study. The sample consisted of peripheral blood, taken before pregnancy. V usage is TRBV29-1 and J usage is TRBJ2-1, with no clear D. DNA of the CDR3: TGCAGCGTTGCGCCAGCGAATGAGCAGTTCTTC. Its translation is CSVAPANEQFF.